These T cell receptor beta chains were read from a single sample in a study of T cell responses to AZD1222 COVID-19 vaccine. Produced via immunoSEQ multiplex PCR; TCRdb's table is partial and in-frame only. The sample holds 96,000 or so clones, around 90% seen once. The specimen was peripheral blood, collected on day 0 of AZD1222 vaccination. These receptors came from an adult in good health. CDR3s include the opening cysteine and the closing phenylalanine or tryptophan. A D gene is named only where the DNA matches it firmly. Size is stated for part of the rows, as once, few or many counts, or as a class when the clone is expanded.

j_call: TRBJ1-5; clone_size: NA; d_call: NA; v_call: TRBV19; cdr3_length: 14; cdr3_nt: TGTGCCAGTTCCCAGAGTGGGGTCAATCAGCCCCAGCATTTT; cdr3_aa: CASSQSGVNQPQHF
j_call: TRBJ2-3; clone_size: NA; d_call: NA; v_call: TRBV9; cdr3_length: 14; cdr3_nt: TGTGCCAGCAGCGTAGCCAGACCCCAGGATACGCAGTATTTT; cdr3_aa: CASSVARPQDTQYF
j_call: TRBJ1-2; clone_size: NA; d_call: TRBD1; v_call: TRBV24-1; cdr3_length: 14; cdr3_nt: TGTGCCACCAGTGATCCCGGACAGGGCGGTGGCTACACCTTC; cdr3_aa: CATSDPGQGGGYTF
j_call: TRBJ2-7; clone_size: NA; d_call: NA; v_call: TRBV20-1; cdr3_length: 11; cdr3_nt: TGCAGTGCCCGAGGGGGTAGGGGGCAGTACTTC; cdr3_aa: CSARGGRGQYF
j_call: TRBJ2-7; clone_size: once; d_call: NA; v_call: TRBV15; cdr3_length: 14; cdr3_nt: TGTGCCACCAGTTCAGGACGGCCCTCCTACGAGCAGTACTTC; cdr3_aa: CATSSGRPSYEQYF
j_call: TRBJ2-7; clone_size: NA; d_call: NA; v_call: TRBV4-3; cdr3_length: 14; cdr3_nt: TGCGCCAGCAGCCAAGAGGCCTTTTACTACGAGCAGTACTTC; cdr3_aa: CASSQEAFYYEQYF
j_call: TRBJ2-7; clone_size: NA; d_call: NA; v_call: TRBV7-2; cdr3_length: 13; cdr3_nt: TGTGCCAGCAGCGTAGGGGTGTCCTACGAGCAGTACTTC; cdr3_aa: CASSVGVSYEQYF
j_call: TRBJ1-4; clone_size: NA; d_call: NA; v_call: TRBV18; cdr3_length: 12; cdr3_nt: TGTGCCAGCTCACCGCAGGGTGAAAAACTGTTTTTT; cdr3_aa: CASSPQGEKLFF
j_call: TRBJ1-2; clone_size: NA; d_call: NA; v_call: TRBV6-1; cdr3_length: 16; cdr3_nt: TGTGCCAGCAGTGAACGGGTGGTTGCCGCTAACTATGGCTACACCTTC; cdr3_aa: CASSERVVAANYGYTF
j_call: TRBJ1-2; clone_size: NA; d_call: NA; v_call: TRBV14; cdr3_length: 15; cdr3_nt: TGTGCCAGCAGCCTGGACAGCTACGCTAACTATGGCTACACCTTC; cdr3_aa: CASSLDSYANYGYTF
j_call: TRBJ1-2; clone_size: NA; d_call: NA; v_call: TRBV28; cdr3_length: 13; cdr3_nt: TGTGCCATCCGACAGCTTCCTAACTATGGCTACACCTTC; cdr3_aa: CAIRQLPNYGYTF
j_call: TRBJ2-3; clone_size: once; d_call: NA; v_call: TRBV5-6; cdr3_length: 14; cdr3_nt: TGTGCCAGCAGCTTAGGGCCACCGGCGGATACGCAGTATTTT; cdr3_aa: CASSLGPPADTQYF
j_call: TRBJ1-1; clone_size: few; d_call: NA; v_call: TRBV28; cdr3_length: 14; cdr3_nt: TGTGCCAGCAGTTTTGGACAGCTAGGCACTGAAGCTTTCTTT; cdr3_aa: CASSFGQLGTEAFF
j_call: TRBJ2-3; clone_size: NA; d_call: TRBD2; v_call: TRBV5-1; cdr3_length: 17; cdr3_nt: TGCGCCAGCAGCTTGAGGGCTAGCGGGAGTGCCGCAGATACGCAGTATTTT; cdr3_aa: CASSLRASGSAADTQYF
j_call: TRBJ2-5; clone_size: NA; d_call: NA; v_call: TRBV9; cdr3_length: 14; cdr3_nt: TGTGCCAGCAGCGTAGTAGGGGGAGGAGAGACCCAGTACTTC; cdr3_aa: CASSVVGGGETQYF
j_call: TRBJ2-3; clone_size: once; d_call: NA; v_call: TRBV19; cdr3_length: 19; cdr3_nt: TGTGCCAGTAGTATCGCCGGCCCCCGGGGCCAACCTAGCACAGATACGCAGTATTTT; cdr3_aa: CASSIAGPRGQPSTDTQYF
j_call: TRBJ1-5; clone_size: NA; d_call: NA; v_call: TRBV6-5; cdr3_length: 15; cdr3_nt: TGTGCCAGCAGTCTCGGCCGGTCTAGCAATCAGCCCCAGCATTTT; cdr3_aa: CASSLGRSSNQPQHF
j_call: TRBJ2-2; clone_size: NA; d_call: NA; v_call: TRBV7-3; cdr3_length: 14; cdr3_nt: TGTGCCAGCAGCGACCTAGGGGCGTCGGGGGAGCTGTTTTTT; cdr3_aa: CASSDLGASGELFF
j_call: TRBJ2-1; clone_size: NA; d_call: NA; v_call: TRBV7-6; cdr3_length: 13; cdr3_nt: TGTGCCAGCAGCCTAAGACTTGACAATGAGCAGTTCTTC; cdr3_aa: CASSLRLDNEQFF
j_call: TRBJ2-2; clone_size: NA; d_call: NA; v_call: TRBV28; cdr3_length: 15; cdr3_nt: TGTGCCAGCAGTTTATATTCTGGGGACGGCGGGGAGCTGTTTTTT; cdr3_aa: CASSLYSGDGGELFF
j_call: TRBJ1-2; clone_size: NA; d_call: NA; v_call: TRBV29-1; cdr3_length: 11; cdr3_nt: TGCAGCGTTGCAACGGACTATGGCTACACCTTC; cdr3_aa: CSVATDYGYTF
j_call: TRBJ1-5; clone_size: NA; d_call: NA; v_call: TRBV7-2; cdr3_length: 16; cdr3_nt: TGTGCCAGCAGCTTAGCGCCGCCAGGGGGCAATCAGCCCCAGCATTTT; cdr3_aa: CASSLAPPGGNQPQHF
j_call: TRBJ2-1; clone_size: few; d_call: TRBD1; v_call: TRBV5-6; cdr3_length: 15; cdr3_nt: TGTGCCAGCAGCTTTCCGGGACAGGTTATCCCTGAGCAGTTCTTC; cdr3_aa: CASSFPGQVIPEQFF
j_call: TRBJ2-5; clone_size: NA; d_call: TRBD2; v_call: TRBV11-3; cdr3_length: 17; cdr3_nt: TGTGCCAGCAGCTTAGGACAACTAGCGGGAGGTATAGAGACCCAGTACTTC; cdr3_aa: CASSLGQLAGGIETQYF
j_call: TRBJ2-5; clone_size: once; d_call: NA; v_call: TRBV3-1/TRBV3-2; cdr3_length: 13; cdr3_nt: TGTGCCAGCAGCGGCGGACTTCAAGAGACCCAGTACTTC; cdr3_aa: CASSGGLQETQYF
j_call: TRBJ1-2; clone_size: NA; d_call: NA; v_call: TRBV6-2/TRBV6-3; cdr3_length: 14; cdr3_nt: TGTGCCAGCAGTTACTCAGGGCTCTCCTATGGCTACACCTTC; cdr3_aa: CASSYSGLSYGYTF
j_call: TRBJ1-1; clone_size: NA; d_call: NA; v_call: TRBV24-1; cdr3_length: 11; cdr3_nt: TGTGCCACAGCACAGAACACTGAAGCTTTCTTT; cdr3_aa: CATAQNTEAFF
j_call: TRBJ2-3; clone_size: NA; d_call: NA; v_call: TRBV2; cdr3_length: 13; cdr3_nt: TGTGCCAGCAGTGAAGGCCGGGAAGATACGCAGTATTTT; cdr3_aa: CASSEGREDTQYF
j_call: TRBJ2-3; clone_size: NA; d_call: NA; v_call: TRBV7-2; cdr3_length: 17; cdr3_nt: TGTGCCAGCAGCTTAGCGTTTGGTCTAGCGAGCACAGATACGCAGTATTTT; cdr3_aa: CASSLAFGLASTDTQYF
j_call: TRBJ1-1; clone_size: NA; d_call: NA; v_call: TRBV6-1; cdr3_length: 14; cdr3_nt: TGTGCCAGCAGTGAGCGGGGCAAGGAATTTGAAGCTTTCTTT; cdr3_aa: CASSERGKEFEAFF
j_call: TRBJ1-5; clone_size: NA; d_call: TRBD1; v_call: TRBV6-6; cdr3_length: 16; cdr3_nt: TGTGCCAGCAGTCGCCGACAGGGAGGGCGCAATCAGCCCCAGCATTTT; cdr3_aa: CASSRRQGGRNQPQHF
j_call: TRBJ1-1; clone_size: NA; d_call: NA; v_call: TRBV4-3; cdr3_length: 15; cdr3_nt: TGCGCCAGCAGCCAGCAACTTCGAGGCCACACTGAAGCTTTCTTT; cdr3_aa: CASSQQLRGHTEAFF
j_call: TRBJ2-5; clone_size: NA; d_call: TRBD1; v_call: TRBV27; cdr3_length: 18; cdr3_nt: TGTGCCAGCAGTTTATTTTTCCGGACAGGTCGTCCACAAGAGACCCAGTACTTC; cdr3_aa: CASSLFFRTGRPQETQYF
j_call: TRBJ1-2; clone_size: few; d_call: NA; v_call: TRBV28; cdr3_length: 12; cdr3_nt: TGTGCCAGCAGTACAACCGGGACCATCTACACCTTC; cdr3_aa: CASSTTGTIYTF
j_call: TRBJ2-5; clone_size: NA; d_call: TRBD1; v_call: TRBV4-3; cdr3_length: 20; cdr3_nt: TGCGCCAGCAGCCAAGCCTTTTCCGATCCGGGACAGGGGCCGTGGGAGACCCAGTACTTC; cdr3_aa: CASSQAFSDPGQGPWETQYF
j_call: TRBJ1-2; clone_size: NA; d_call: NA; v_call: TRBV28; cdr3_length: 15; cdr3_nt: TGTGCCAGCAGTTTGGAGGGGGGGAATAACTATGGCTACACCTTC; cdr3_aa: CASSLEGGNNYGYTF
j_call: TRBJ1-5; clone_size: NA; d_call: TRBD1; v_call: TRBV6-2/TRBV6-3; cdr3_length: 15; cdr3_nt: TGTGCCAGCAGTCCGGGACAGGGGGCCGTTCAGCCCCAGCATTTT; cdr3_aa: CASSPGQGAVQPQHF
j_call: TRBJ2-1; clone_size: NA; d_call: NA; v_call: TRBV15; cdr3_length: 15; cdr3_nt: TGTGCCACCAGCAGAGGAGACTTTAGGAACAATGAGCAGTTCTTC; cdr3_aa: CATSRGDFRNNEQFF
j_call: TRBJ2-2; clone_size: NA; d_call: NA; v_call: TRBV5-6; cdr3_length: 15; cdr3_nt: TGTGCCAGCAGCTTGGTTGGCAGGGGTACCGGGGAGCTGTTTTTT; cdr3_aa: CASSLVGRGTGELFF
j_call: TRBJ2-7; clone_size: NA; d_call: TRBD1; v_call: TRBV7-9; cdr3_length: 14; cdr3_nt: TGTGCCAGCAGCCTAGGGACAGCTCCCTACGAGCAGTACTTC; cdr3_aa: CASSLGTAPYEQYF
j_call: TRBJ2-2; clone_size: NA; d_call: TRBD1; v_call: TRBV7-3; cdr3_length: 17; cdr3_nt: TGTGCCAGCAGCTCGACAGGGGGAGTTTCGAACACCGGGGAGCTGTTTTTT; cdr3_aa: CASSSTGGVSNTGELFF
j_call: TRBJ2-7; clone_size: NA; d_call: NA; v_call: TRBV7-9; cdr3_length: 12; cdr3_nt: TGTGCCAGCAGCTTAGCTCGCGACGAGCAGTACTTC; cdr3_aa: CASSLARDEQYF
j_call: TRBJ1-2; clone_size: NA; d_call: NA; v_call: TRBV5-5; cdr3_length: 13; cdr3_nt: TGTGCCAGCAGATCTCAGGGAGCCTATGGCTACACCTTC; cdr3_aa: CASRSQGAYGYTF
j_call: TRBJ2-2; clone_size: few; d_call: TRBD1; v_call: TRBV5-4; cdr3_length: 14; cdr3_nt: TGTGCCAGCAGCGTAGGACAGGGGACCGGGGAGCTGTTTTTT; cdr3_aa: CASSVGQGTGELFF
j_call: TRBJ2-1; clone_size: NA; d_call: TRBD1; v_call: TRBV28; cdr3_length: 14; cdr3_nt: TGTGCCAGCAACCGGGACAGGGTCGGCAATGAGCAGTTCTTC; cdr3_aa: CASNRDRVGNEQFF
j_call: TRBJ2-3; clone_size: NA; d_call: NA; v_call: TRBV7-2; cdr3_length: 15; cdr3_nt: TGTGCCAGCACTACTTGGGAGCGAAGAGGAGATACGCAGTATTTT; cdr3_aa: CASTTWERRGDTQYF
j_call: TRBJ1-6; clone_size: few; d_call: NA; v_call: TRBV7-2; cdr3_length: 15; cdr3_nt: TGTGCCAGCAGCCAAGCACAGTATAGCGATTCACCCCTCCACTTT; cdr3_aa: CASSQAQYSDSPLHF
j_call: TRBJ2-5; clone_size: once; d_call: TRBD2; v_call: TRBV27; cdr3_length: 15; cdr3_nt: TGTGCCAGCAGTGCGATAGCGGGAGCTCGCGAGACCCAGTACTTC; cdr3_aa: CASSAIAGARETQYF
j_call: TRBJ1-3; clone_size: NA; d_call: NA; v_call: TRBV21-1; cdr3_length: 15; cdr3_nt: TGTGCCAGCAGCAAAGGGGAAGCCTCTGGAAACACCATATATTTT; cdr3_aa: CASSKGEASGNTIYF
j_call: TRBJ2-1; clone_size: NA; d_call: TRBD1; v_call: TRBV28; cdr3_length: 15; cdr3_nt: TGTGCCAGCAGCCCTCCGGGACAGCCTTACAATGAGCAGTTCTTC; cdr3_aa: CASSPPGQPYNEQFF
j_call: TRBJ2-7; clone_size: NA; d_call: NA; v_call: TRBV30; cdr3_length: 16; cdr3_nt: TGTGCCTGGAGTGGGATTTTGGGGCAGGTCCGCTACGAGCAGTACTTC; cdr3_aa: CAWSGILGQVRYEQYF
j_call: TRBJ2-7; clone_size: once; d_call: NA; v_call: TRBV28; cdr3_length: 14; cdr3_nt: TGTGCCAGCAGGGTATTATCGAGCTCCTACGAGCAGTACTTC; cdr3_aa: CASRVLSSSYEQYF
j_call: TRBJ2-1; clone_size: NA; d_call: NA; v_call: TRBV9; cdr3_length: 14; cdr3_nt: TGTGCCAGCGGATCCGGGAATTCCTACAATGAGCAGTTCTTC; cdr3_aa: CASGSGNSYNEQFF
j_call: TRBJ2-6; clone_size: NA; d_call: NA; v_call: TRBV19; cdr3_length: 16; cdr3_nt: TGTGCCAGTAGTTCAGCAGGGTTTCCCGGGGCCAACGTCCTGACTTTC; cdr3_aa: CASSSAGFPGANVLTF
j_call: TRBJ1-5; clone_size: once; d_call: NA; v_call: TRBV6-5; cdr3_length: 16; cdr3_nt: TGTGCCAGCAGTTACTCGAGCCCAGGAGCGAATCAGCCCCAGCATTTT; cdr3_aa: CASSYSSPGANQPQHF
j_call: TRBJ2-2; clone_size: NA; d_call: NA; v_call: TRBV4-3; cdr3_length: 16; cdr3_nt: TGCGCCAGCAGCCAAGATGACAGGGCGGGGGCCGGGGAGCTGTTTTTT; cdr3_aa: CASSQDDRAGAGELFF
j_call: TRBJ1-3; clone_size: NA; d_call: NA; v_call: TRBV7-8; cdr3_length: 15; cdr3_nt: TGTGCCAGCAGCCCCCAAAGTAGCTCTGGAAACACCATATATTTT; cdr3_aa: CASSPQSSSGNTIYF
j_call: TRBJ2-2; clone_size: NA; d_call: TRBD2; v_call: TRBV7-2; cdr3_length: 16; cdr3_nt: TGTGCCAGCAGCCCCGGGACTAGCGCTCCTTTTGGGGAGCTGTTTTTT; cdr3_aa: CASSPGTSAPFGELFF
j_call: TRBJ2-1; clone_size: NA; d_call: TRBD2; v_call: TRBV2; cdr3_length: 16; cdr3_nt: TGTGCCAGCAGTGAGACTAGCTGGAGCTCCTACAATGAGCAGTTCTTC; cdr3_aa: CASSETSWSSYNEQFF